Described below is a single TCR delta chain sequence and its context. This may come from a read error, since a much larger clone is one base off. The CDR3 spans 16 residues. Germline assignment: CDR1 GEAIGNYY and CDR2 EKD. V lost 0 bases and J 2 bases, leaving 15 bases between the germline ends. This entry is derived from a study of gamma-delta chains in newborns, infants, children. Across the study: Microbial exposure reportedly drives polyclonal innate γδ T cell expansion after birth.

TCRdb reran clone calling via CATT on the reads. The sample has about 11,000 delta-chain clones; approximately 8.3% are singletons. What was sequenced was blood. The chain joins TRDV2 to TRDJ1; D is possibly TRDD3 (5 bases). The clonotype comes from a child who was a newborn, infant or young child, either healthy, febrile or measles-vaccinated (not recorded which). The CDR3 here is CACDTLVDKETDKLIF. CDR3 nucleotide sequence: TGTGCCTGTGACACCCTGGTGGATAAGGAGACCGATAAACTCATCTTT.